The 9 T cell receptor beta chains below come from one sample, sequenced in a study of T-cell reconstitution after alpha-beta-depleted transplantation in children. Unique molecular identifiers were incorporated when the TCRbeta library was constructed. MiXCR was run by TCRdb on the PCR reads, yielding one entry per CDR3 protein. The table lists 7,000 to 9,500 distinct CDR3 sequences, approximately 12% of them singletons. The source was PBMCs, mostly from graft donor cells, collected 60 days after TCRalphabeta/CD19-depleted stem cell transplant. All receptors derive from a patient between 2 and 10 years old who had a stem cell transplant for inherited bone marrow failure, so the T cells may come from the graft donor.

This clonotype showed up many times. V is TRBV6-2 or TRBV6-3 and J is TRBJ2-1; maybe TRBD2 (7 bases). Trimming left V 2 bases short and J 5 bases short, with 16 bases between. The CDR3 totals 16 residues. Germline CDR1 is MNHEY and CDR2 is SVGEGT. The CDR3 here is CASSYPQGGRNNEQFF. For the CDR3, the DNA is TGTGCCAGCAGTTACCCACAGGGCGGGAGAAACAATGAGCAGTTCTTC.

At least ten counts were recorded for this clonotype. The chain carries TRBV25-1 and TRBJ2-7, with a tentative D call TRBD2 (6 bases). V shed 4 bases and J shed 2 bases, with 9 bases lying between them. Germline loops: CDR1 MGHDK, CDR2 SYGVNS. The CDR3 sequence is 13 residues long. CDR3 residues: CASSVSGAYEQYF. In DNA, the CDR3 is TGTGCCAGCAGTGTTAGCGGAGCCTACGAGCAGTACTTC.

Sample share makes this clonotype medium-sized. The chain has TRBV7-9 and TRBJ1-1; TRBD1 is a possible D gene (5 bases). CDR1 SEHNR and CDR2 FQNEAQ come from the germline V gene (reference sequence). The V end lost 1 base, the J end lost 11 bases, and 8 bases lay between the germline ends. This CDR3 is built from 11 residues. The chain's CDR3 is CASSLVGPAFF. The CDR3 DNA sequence: TGTGCCAGCAGCTTAGTGGGGCCGGCTTTCTTT. The complete variable domain, with remaining parts taken from reference TRBV7-9 and TRBJ1-1, reads DTGVSQNPRHKITKRGQNVTFRCDPISEHNRLYWYRQTLGQGPEFLTYFQNEAQLEKSRLLSDRFSAERPKGSFSTLEIQRTEQGDSAMYLCASSLVGPAFFGQGTRLTVV.

There are many counts of this clonotype. The chain couples TRBV7-9 to TRBJ2-7; D might be TRBD1 (5 bases). This CDR3 region has 15 residues. V lost 6 bases and J 2 bases, leaving 17 bases between the germline ends. Germline V gives CDR1 SEHNR, CDR2 FQNEAQ (reference sequence). The CDR3 DNA reads TGTGCCAGCAGGCCACTTACAGGAACGACCTACGAGCAGTACTTC. It translates to CASRPLTGTTYEQYF. The full variable domain, rest sourced from reference TRBV7-9 and TRBJ2-7, is DTGVSQNPRHKITKRGQNVTFRCDPISEHNRLYWYRQTLGQGPEFLTYFQNEAQLEKSRLLSDRFSAERPKGSFSTLEIQRTEQGDSAMYLCASRPLTGTTYEQYFGPGTRLTVT.

This clonotype was detected ten times or more. The chain uses TRBV6-1 and TRBJ2-2; D is perhaps TRBD1 (6 bases). The V gene's germline CDR1 is MNHNS and CDR2 SASEGT. Trimming pared 7 bases from V and 7 bases from J, leaving 16 bases between. The CDR3 is 14 amino acids. CDR3 DNA sequence: TGTGCCAGCACTGGGGCCAGGGGTATCGGGGAGCTGTTTTTT. It encodes CASTGARGIGELFF.

This clonotype was seen more than once but under ten times. With a much larger clone just one base away, this may be a read error. The chain joins TRBV5-1 to TRBJ2-7; 9 bases are shared with TRBD1. J lost 4 bases, V lost 5 bases, and 10 bases had no gene match. This CDR3 spans 15 amino acids. CDR1 SGHRS and CDR2 YFSETQ come from the germline V gene. The CDR3 nucleotides read TGCGCCAGCAGTCCACAGGGGGCGGCTGTGTACGAGCAGTACTTC. This encodes CASSPQGAAVYEQYF.

This clonotype was seen at least ten times. The chain joins TRBV12-3 or TRBV12-4 to TRBJ2-2, with TRBD2 matching over 14 bases. The CDR3 sequence is 20 residues long. Unmatched junction bases numbered 18, after V lost 6 bases and J lost 6 bases. The CDR3 region is CASSPTLGTSGSMVAGELFF. In DNA, the CDR3 is TGTGCCAGCAGCCCAACACTAGGGACTAGCGGGAGTATGGTGGCCGGGGAGCTGTTTTTT.

This clonotype showed up many times. This rearrangement joins TRBV25-1 to TRBJ2-5; no clear D. Germline CDR1 MGHDK, CDR2 SYGVNS. There are 15 residues in the CDR3. Trimming removed 2 bases at V and 0 bases at J, with 10 bases between. As DNA, the CDR3 is TGTGCCAGCAGTGAAGTGAGCTGGTACCAAGAGACCCAGTACTTC. This translates into CASSEVSWYQETQYF. The full variable domain, its missing parts supplied by reference TRBV25-1 and TRBJ2-5, is EADIYQTPRYLVIGTGKKITLECSQTMGHDKMYWYQQDPGMELHLIHYSYGVNSTEKGDLSSESTVSRIRTEHFPLTLESARPSHTSQYLCASSEVSWYQETQYFGPGTRLLVL.

In its sample, this clonotype was seen many times. This chain's CDR3 is CASSQFQGMDSYEQYF. CDR3 in DNA: TGTGCCAGCAGCCAATTCCAAGGCATGGACTCCTACGAGCAGTACTTC. The chain recombines TRBV3-1 with TRBJ2-7; no reliable D call. V dropped 2 bases and J dropped 0 bases, with 14 bases sitting between them. This CDR3 has 16 amino acids. Germline CDR1 and CDR2: LGHDT and YNNKEL (reference sequence).